The 19 T cell receptor beta chains below were found in one sample sequenced in a study of blood T cell repertoires in COVID-19. Sequenced by immunoSEQ multiplex PCR; TCRdb stores in-frame clones only, minus some. The repertoire has 150,000 to 200,000 clones, roughly 85% of them found once; the top ten carry about 4.9%. Sequenced material: peripheral blood. These receptors all come from a woman aged 25 to 39 with acute or convalescent COVID-19.

This chain uses TRBV5-1 with TRBJ2-3, with D possibly being TRBD1 (6 bases). The ends were cut back, 4 bases at V and 3 bases at J, with 15 bases in the middle. The CDR3 extends over 15 amino acids. Germline V lookup: CDR1 SGHRS, CDR2 YFSETQ. The CDR3 spells CASSTPGQLTDTQYF. Written as DNA, the CDR3 is TGCGCCAGCAGCACGCCGGGACAATTAACAGATACGCAGTATTTT.

V gene TRBV2 combines with J gene TRBJ1-5; 7 bases align to TRBD1. CDR1 SNHLY and CDR2 FYNNEI come from the germline V gene. With V trimmed by 0 bases and J by 5 bases, 4 bases remained unmatched. This CDR3 spans 15 amino acids. CDR3 coding DNA: TGTGCCAGCAGTGAAGCGCGACAGGGCCATCAGCCCCAGCATTTT. Translation: CASSEARQGHQPQHF.

The rearrangement links TRBV5-6 to TRBJ1-1, with a possible D match to TRBD1 (5 bases). The CDR3 extends over 15 amino acids. The germline V and J ends were trimmed by 3 bases and 2 bases, with 14 bases remaining between them. Germline V gene sequence: CDR1 SGHDT, CDR2 YYEEEE. The CDR3 nucleotides read TGTGCCAGCAGCTCATTCAGGGTCGGAAACACTGAAGCTTTCTTT. Amino acid sequence: CASSSFRVGNTEAFF.

The rearrangement joins TRBV27 to TRBJ2-7; possible D gene TRBD2, 5 bases. This CDR3 spans 12 amino acids. The V gene's germline CDR1 is MNHEY and CDR2 SMNVEV (reference sequence). Deletions cut 3 bases from V and 5 bases from J, with 8 bases between. For the CDR3, the DNA is TGTGCCAGCAGTTTGCTCGGGGACGAGCAGTACTTC. Amino acids: CASSLLGDEQYF.

The chain employs TRBV3-1 (or the pseudogene TRBV3-2) and TRBJ2-1, with 11 bases identical to TRBD2. This CDR3 contains 14 residues. The ends lost 5 bases at V and 7 bases at J; junction bases unmatched: 4. CDR1 and CDR2 from the germline V gene are LGHDT and YNNKEL (reference sequence). The CDR3: CASSKGLAANEQFF. In DNA, the CDR3 is TGTGCCAGCAGCAAGGGACTAGCGGCGAATGAGCAGTTCTTC.

This chain connects TRBV11-3 to TRBJ1-5; D ambiguous. Trimming removed 7 bases at V and 6 bases at J, with 25 bases between. The CDR3 spans 17 residues. Germline V gene lookup returns CDR1 SGHNT and CDR2 YENEEA. This chain's CDR3 is CASIYKRPRPVSQPQHF. The CDR3 bases are TGTGCCAGCATCTATAAGCGACCGCGCCCCGTCAGTCAGCCCCAGCATTTT.

V and J are TRBV13 and TRBJ1-1, with D possibly being TRBD1 (6 bases). The CDR3 runs 13 residues. Germline lookup yields CDR1 PRHDT and CDR2 FYEKMQ (reference sequence). V lost 3 bases, J lost 4 bases, and 9 bases lay in between. CDR3: CASSFTGFTEAFF. DNA of the CDR3: TGTGCCAGCAGCTTCACAGGGTTCACTGAAGCTTTCTTT.

The gene calls are TRBV6-5 and TRBJ1-6; 8 bases are shared with TRBD1. In germline, CDR1 is MNHEY, CDR2 SVGAGI. This CDR3 region has 15 residues. With V trimmed by 2 bases and J by 8 bases, 5 bases remained unmatched. The DNA of the CDR3 is TGTGCCAGCAGTTACCGACAGGGGATCTATTCACCCCTCCACTTT. Translating it yields CASSYRQGIYSPLHF.

The J gene is TRBJ2-1, the V gene TRBV11-2; 7 bases line up with TRBD1. CDR1 is SGHAT and CDR2 is FQNNGV in the germline V gene. V trimming: 4 bases; J trimming: 0 bases; junction bases outside the gene matches: 9. The CDR3 extends over 17 amino acids. The CDR3 nucleotides read TGTGCCAGCAGCTCAAGGACAGGTCAGAGCTCCTACAATGAGCAGTTCTTC. Translated, it gives CASSSRTGQSSYNEQFF.

The chain recombines TRBV7-8 with TRBJ2-1; D is unclear. CDR3 length: 12 residues. Germline-derived CDR1 and CDR2 are SGHVS and FQNEAQ. Trimming stripped 5 bases from V and 6 bases from J, with 8 bases between. CDR3 protein: CASSPLPNEQFF. DNA for the CDR3: TGTGCCAGCAGCCCCCTCCCCAATGAGCAGTTCTTC.

This clone was picked up a small number of times. The chain joins TRBV3-1 (or the pseudogene TRBV3-2) to TRBJ1-1, with 8 nucleotides matching TRBD1. The CDR3 loop spans 15 amino acids. Germline CDR1 and CDR2: LGHDT and YNNKEL (reference sequence). The trim removed 0 bases at V and 1 base at J, leaving 1 base unmatched. DNA for the CDR3: TGTGCCAGCAGCCAAGATGGACAGGGGAACACTGAAGCTTTCTTT. It codes for CASSQDGQGNTEAFF.

J is TRBJ1-4 and V is TRBV28, with 8 nucleotides matching TRBD1. The CDR3 runs 15 residues. CDR1 and CDR2 from the germline V gene are MDHEN and SYDVKM. After removal of 3 bases from V and 7 bases from J, the junction contained 7 bases not matched to a gene. The CDR3 is CASSFPGTGGEKLFF. CDR3 DNA sequence: TGTGCCAGCAGTTTCCCCGGGACAGGTGGTGAAAAACTGTTTTTT.

The chain has TRBV20-1 and TRBJ1-3; D gene ambiguous. The CDR3 totals 11 residues. The V gene's germline CDR1 is DFQATT and CDR2 SNEGSKA (reference sequence). The V gene lost 5 bases and the J gene lost 3 bases, with 5 bases spanning the gap. CDR3 amino acids: CSAYFGNTIYF. For the CDR3, the DNA is TGCAGTGCTTATTTTGGAAACACCATATATTTT.

This sequence joins TRBV6-5 and TRBJ1-2; possible D gene TRBD1, 6 bases. Germline V CDR1 and CDR2: MNHEY, SVGAGI. The CDR3 sequence is 13 residues long. V was shortened by 6 bases and J by 2 bases, with 10 bases between the two germline ends. CDR3 in DNA: TGTGCCAGCAGGACCGGACAGAACTATGGCTACACCTTC. It codes for CASRTGQNYGYTF.

This chain links TRBV9 with TRBJ2-7; D may be TRBD1 (6 bases). V was cut by 0 bases and J by 5 bases, with 15 bases left in between. This CDR3 region has 15 residues. Germline V gives CDR1 SGDLS, CDR2 YYNGEE. The CDR3, as DNA: TGTGCCAGCAGCGTAGCTTCGGACAGTATGAACGAGCAGTACTTC. It codes for CASSVASDSMNEQYF.

The rearrangement joins TRBV6-5 to TRBJ2-1; TRBD2 matches 8 bases. This CDR3 contains 14 residues. The V segment lost 6 bases and the J segment 10 bases; nucleotides outside the gene matches: 11. Germline V CDR1 and CDR2: MNHEY, SVGAGI. CDR3 amino acids: CASSGIRTSKEQFF. In DNA, the CDR3 is TGTGCCAGCAGCGGTATTAGGACTAGCAAAGAGCAGTTCTTC.

This clone was recorded once. The J gene is TRBJ1-2, the V gene TRBV4-2; 9 bases fit TRBD1. The CDR3 has 15 residues. Germline-derived CDR1 and CDR2 are LGHNA and YNFKEQ. J was trimmed by 4 bases and V by 0 bases; bases with no gene match: 3. Here the CDR3 DNA reads TGTGCCAGCAGCCAAGATACAGGGGGCGGCTATGGCTACACCTTC. This gives the protein CASSQDTGGGYGYTF.

The rearrangement links TRBV27 to TRBJ2-7, with TRBD2 matching over 8 bases. J lost 6 bases, V lost 3 bases, and 4 bases had no gene match. This CDR3 has 13 amino acids. CDR1 and CDR2 (germline): MNHEY, SMNVEV (reference sequence). The CDR3 loop is CASSLGLAGEQYF. CDR3 bases: TGTGCCAGCAGTTTGGGGCTAGCGGGCGAGCAGTACTTC.

A single count supports this clone. The CDR3 region has the DNA TGTGCCAGCAGCGCTAACAGGGGGGGGAACACTGAAGCTTTCTTT. Amino acid sequence: CASSANRGGNTEAFF. The chain joins TRBV11-3 to TRBJ1-1; 8 positions agree with TRBD1. CDR1 and CDR2 (germline): SGHNT, YENEEA. The CDR3 loop spans 15 amino acids. Losses at the gene ends were 5 bases for V and 1 base for J; bases not matched to a gene: 6.